The rows below give T cell receptor beta chains drawn from one sample of a study of T cells in Graves' hyperthyroidism and ophthalmopathy. MiXCR, applied by TCRdb to the multiplex PCR reads, yields one record per CDR3 protein. The repertoire holds about 360,000 distinct CDR3 sequences, less than 15% seen once, with around a tenth in the top ten. The sample consisted of blood. Receptors originate from a young woman with Graves' hyperthyroidism. The CDR3 runs from the conserved cysteine through the conserved F or W. Each record gives: clone size, J gene, V gene, D gene, CDR3 DNA, CDR3 protein. The D gene is left open where the match is weak. Some rows have no size entry. The others give once, few or many, or a class for an expanded clone.

clone size: few
J gene: TRBJ2-1
V gene: TRBV16
D gene: TRBD2
CDR3 DNA: TGTGCCAGCAGCGCTAACCTAGCGGGAGTCTACAATGAGCAGTTCTTC
CDR3 protein: CASSANLAGVYNEQFF

clone size: many
J gene: TRBJ2-7
V gene: TRBV4-3
D gene: TRBD2
CDR3 DNA: TGCGCCAGCAGCCAAAGTACTAGCGGTGATGCCTACGAGCAGTACTTC
CDR3 protein: CASSQSTSGDAYEQYF

clone size: many
J gene: TRBJ2-1
V gene: TRBV30
D gene: NA
CDR3 DNA: TGTGCCTGGAGTGTACGAGGCGGAGAGCAGTTCTTC
CDR3 protein: CAWSVRGGEQFF

clone size: many
J gene: TRBJ2-5
V gene: TRBV2
D gene: TRBD1
CDR3 DNA: TGTGCCAGCAGTGTATCGGGACAGGGTGGGGAGACCCAGTACTTC
CDR3 protein: CASSVSGQGGETQYF

clone size: many
J gene: TRBJ2-1
V gene: TRBV6-1
D gene: NA
CDR3 DNA: TGTGCCAGCAGTACTGGGAATGAGCAGTTCTTC
CDR3 protein: CASSTGNEQFF

clone size: many
J gene: TRBJ2-7
V gene: TRBV6-1
D gene: TRBD1
CDR3 DNA: TGTGCCAGCAGTGACTTCGCGGGACAGGGTGGCGAGCAGTACTTC
CDR3 protein: CASSDFAGQGGEQYF

clone size: many
J gene: TRBJ1-1
V gene: TRBV28
D gene: NA
CDR3 DNA: TGTGCCAGCAGGTCAGGTGTAGAGGCCACTGAAGCTTTCTTT
CDR3 protein: CASRSGVEATEAFF

clone size: many
J gene: TRBJ2-1
V gene: TRBV6-2/TRBV6-3
D gene: TRBD2
CDR3 DNA: TGTGCCAGCAGTTACACCCCATGGGGCGGGAGGACCTACAATGAGCAGTTCTTC
CDR3 protein: CASSYTPWGGRTYNEQFF

clone size: NA
J gene: TRBJ2-2
V gene: TRBV5-5
D gene: NA
CDR3 DNA: TGTGCCAGCAGGGTCAGTCCCACCGGGGAGCTGTTTTTT
CDR3 protein: CASRVSPTGELFF

clone size: many
J gene: TRBJ2-7
V gene: TRBV20-1
D gene: NA
CDR3 DNA: TGCAGTGCTGAACCACCGGAGGACACGTTTGTCGAGCAGTACTTC
CDR3 protein: CSAEPPEDTFVEQYF

clone size: many
J gene: TRBJ2-7
V gene: TRBV7-9
D gene: TRBD1
CDR3 DNA: TGTGCCAGCAGCCGTGGACAGGGGATCGCCTACGAGCAGTACTTC
CDR3 protein: CASSRGQGIAYEQYF

clone size: few
J gene: TRBJ1-4
V gene: TRBV10-3
D gene: NA
CDR3 DNA: TGTGCCATCAGTGAGCCCTCACAGGGCGCAACTAATGAAAAACTGTTTTTT
CDR3 protein: CAISEPSQGATNEKLFF

clone size: many
J gene: TRBJ1-5
V gene: TRBV6-1
D gene: TRBD1
CDR3 DNA: TGTGCCAGTCGGCGGACAGGGGATTTTGAGCCCCAGCATTTT
CDR3 protein: CASRRTGDFEPQHF

clone size: many
J gene: TRBJ1-1
V gene: TRBV30
D gene: TRBD1
CDR3 DNA: TGTGCCTGGAGCCGGACAGGGGCTGAAGCTTTCTTT
CDR3 protein: CAWSRTGAEAFF

clone size: many
J gene: TRBJ2-3
V gene: TRBV7-8
D gene: NA
CDR3 DNA: TGTGCCAGCAGCCACGGTCGGTGGGGAACTAGCACAGATACGCAGTATTTT
CDR3 protein: CASSHGRWGTSTDTQYF

clone size: few
J gene: TRBJ2-3
V gene: TRBV20-1
D gene: TRBD2
CDR3 DNA: TGCAGTGCTAGAGATGTCCTAGCGGGAGTGGATACGCAGTATTTT
CDR3 protein: CSARDVLAGVDTQYF

clone size: NA
J gene: TRBJ1-5
V gene: TRBV3-1
D gene: NA
CDR3 DNA: TGTGCCAGCAGCCTTGGGACACGGAATCAGCCCCAGCATTTT
CDR3 protein: CASSLGTRNQPQHF

clone size: many
J gene: TRBJ2-7
V gene: TRBV19
D gene: NA
CDR3 DNA: TGTGCCAGTCGCCAAACAGGGTCCTACGAGCAGTACTTC
CDR3 protein: CASRQTGSYEQYF

clone size: many
J gene: TRBJ2-7
V gene: TRBV4-1
D gene: TRBD2
CDR3 DNA: TGCGCCAGCAGCCAAGAGGGAGCGGGAGGTTCCTACGAGCAGTACTTC
CDR3 protein: CASSQEGAGGSYEQYF

clone size: NA
J gene: TRBJ1-4
V gene: TRBV19
D gene: NA
CDR3 DNA: TGTGCCAGTAGGTCAGGGGTTGCAACTAATGGAAAACTGTTTTTT
CDR3 protein: CASRSGVATNGKLFF